The present entry profiles one T cell receptor beta chain with its context. Its antigen is as yet unknown. Positively selected for CCR7, the CD45RO-negative cells used as naive CD8 cells excluded terminally differentiated effector memory CD45RA+ cells. These data are taken from a study of shared clonotypes between healthy human individuals. The study, taken as a whole, reports: Represented genetic and exposure-history diversity was restricted by having few donors.

V lost 4 bases and J 0 bases, leaving 7 bases between the germline ends. The CDR3 spans 15 residues. CDR1 and CDR2 (germline): MNHEY, SMNVEV (reference sequence). Original processing notes: From ImmunoSEQ came sequences covering only the junction and carrying no quality scores, so filtering differed. Profiling relied on immunoSEQ multiplex PCR, and the TCRdb table lists in-frame clones only, not all of them. V and J calls and clone size are copied from that table; D and trimming were computed from the DNA. The sample yields about 2,200,000 clones, about 93% seen once. The clonotype originates from a man aged 18 to 29 in good health. Some clones in this sample may be carry-over from other donors' samples. Material: naive CD8+ T cells from PBMCs. The V gene is TRBV27, the J gene TRBJ2-6; D is undetermined. CDR3 DNA sequence: TGTGCCAGCAGTTCATACGGCTCTGGGGCCAACGTCCTGACTTTC. Amino acids: CASSSYGSGANVLTF.